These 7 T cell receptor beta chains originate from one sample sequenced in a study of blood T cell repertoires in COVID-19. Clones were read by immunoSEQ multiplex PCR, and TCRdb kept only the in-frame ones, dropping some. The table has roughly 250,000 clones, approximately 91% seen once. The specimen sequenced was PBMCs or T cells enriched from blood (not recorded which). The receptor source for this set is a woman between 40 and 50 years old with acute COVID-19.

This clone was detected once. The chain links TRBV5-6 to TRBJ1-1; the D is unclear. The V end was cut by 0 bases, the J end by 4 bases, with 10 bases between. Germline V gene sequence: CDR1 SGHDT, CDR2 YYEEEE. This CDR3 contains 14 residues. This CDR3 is CASSLGTGFTEAFF. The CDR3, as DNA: TGTGCCAGCAGCTTGGGGACGGGGTTCACTGAAGCTTTCTTT.

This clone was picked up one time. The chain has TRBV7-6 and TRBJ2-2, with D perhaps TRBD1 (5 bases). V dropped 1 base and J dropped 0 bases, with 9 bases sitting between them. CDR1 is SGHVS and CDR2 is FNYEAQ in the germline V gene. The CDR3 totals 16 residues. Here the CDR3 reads CASSLVPGPNTGELFF. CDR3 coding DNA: TGTGCCAGCAGCTTAGTCCCAGGGCCGAACACCGGGGAGCTGTTTTTT.

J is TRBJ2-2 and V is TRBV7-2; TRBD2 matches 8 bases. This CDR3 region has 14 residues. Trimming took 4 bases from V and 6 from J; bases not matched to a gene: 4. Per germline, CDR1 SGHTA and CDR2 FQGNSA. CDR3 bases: TGTGCCAGCAGCTGGACTAGCAGGGCCGGGGAGCTGTTTTTT. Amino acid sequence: CASSWTSRAGELFF.

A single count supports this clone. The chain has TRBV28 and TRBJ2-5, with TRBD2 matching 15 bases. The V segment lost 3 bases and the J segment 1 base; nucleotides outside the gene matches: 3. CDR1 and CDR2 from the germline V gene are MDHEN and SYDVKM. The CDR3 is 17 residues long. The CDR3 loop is CASSLGTSGGFQETQYF. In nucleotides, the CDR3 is TGTGCCAGCAGTTTGGGGACTAGCGGGGGGTTCCAAGAGACCCAGTACTTC. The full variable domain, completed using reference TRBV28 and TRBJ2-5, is DVKVTQSSRYLVKRTGEKVFLECVQDMDHENMFWYRQDPGLGLRLIYFSYDVKMKEKGDIPEGYSVSREKKERFSLILESASTNQTSMYLCASSLGTSGGFQETQYFGPGTRLLVL.

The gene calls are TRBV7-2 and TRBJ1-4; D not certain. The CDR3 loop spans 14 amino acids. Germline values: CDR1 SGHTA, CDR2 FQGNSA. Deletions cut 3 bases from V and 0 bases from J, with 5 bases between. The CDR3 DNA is TGTGCCAGCAGCTTGAGCGCAACTAATGAAAAACTGTTTTTT. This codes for CASSLSATNEKLFF. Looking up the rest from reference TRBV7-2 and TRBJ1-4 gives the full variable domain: GAGVSQSPSNKVTEKGKDVELRCDPISGHTALYWYRQSLGQGLEFLIYFQGNSAPDKSGLPSDRFSAERTGGSVSTLTIQRTQQEDSAVYLCASSLSATNEKLFFGSGTQLSVL.

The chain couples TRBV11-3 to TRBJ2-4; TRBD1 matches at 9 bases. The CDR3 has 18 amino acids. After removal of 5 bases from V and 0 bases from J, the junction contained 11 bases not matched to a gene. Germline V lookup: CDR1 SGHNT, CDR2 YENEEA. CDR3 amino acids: CASSRRVGQGLAKNIQYF. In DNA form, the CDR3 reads TGTGCCAGCAGCCGGCGGGTGGGACAGGGACTAGCCAAAAACATTCAGTACTTC.

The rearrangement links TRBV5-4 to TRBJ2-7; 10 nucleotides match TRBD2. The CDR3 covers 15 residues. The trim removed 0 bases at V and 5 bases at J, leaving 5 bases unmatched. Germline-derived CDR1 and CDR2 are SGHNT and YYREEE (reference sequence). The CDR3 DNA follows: TGTGCCAGCAGCTTGGCTAGCGGGAGTCTCAACGAGCAGTACTTC. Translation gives CASSLASGSLNEQYF.